What follows are 16 T cell receptor beta chains derived from one specimen sequenced in a study of blood T cell repertoires in COVID-19. The method was immunoSEQ multiplex PCR; TCRdb's version includes in-frame clones alone and lacks a portion of them. The table has roughly 190,000 clones, approximately 90% seen once; the top ten hold roughly 0.56%. Sequencing used peripheral blood. These receptors were collected from a man in his forties or fifties with acute or convalescent COVID-19.

The chain links TRBV28 to TRBJ2-2; TRBD1 might be the D (5 bases). V was cut by 5 bases and J by 5 bases, with 9 bases left in between. Per the germline V gene, CDR1 is MDHEN and CDR2 is SYDVKM. This CDR3 has 13 amino acids. CDR3 bases: TGTGCCAGCAGTCCTAGGACAACCGGGGAGCTGTTTTTT. Translated, it gives CASSPRTTGELFF.

The V call is TRBV27, the J call TRBJ1-1; 8 bases are a match to TRBD1. With 6 bases clipped from V and 5 bases from J, the junction kept 8 bases outside the gene matches. There are 14 residues in the CDR3. Germline CDR1 MNHEY, CDR2 SMNVEV (reference sequence). The chain's CDR3 is CASRDGQGWTEAFF. DNA of the CDR3: TGTGCCAGCAGAGACGGACAGGGCTGGACTGAAGCTTTCTTT.

In this sample, this clone turned up once. The chain recombines TRBV5-4 with TRBJ2-5; D is unresolved. The CDR3 spans 14 residues. V was clipped by 1 base and J by 5 bases, with 12 bases between them. Germline loops: CDR1 SGHNT, CDR2 YYREEE (reference sequence). CDR3 amino acids: CASSLWAPRETQYF. In DNA, the CDR3 is TGTGCCAGCAGCTTGTGGGCTCCCCGGGAGACCCAGTACTTC.

The chain recombines TRBV6-2 or TRBV6-3 with TRBJ1-1, with 7 bases aligning to TRBD1. The V and J ends lost 2 bases and 2 bases, in that order; junction bases with no gene match: 2. Germline CDR1 reads MNHEY; CDR2 reads SVGEGT. The CDR3 has 14 amino acids. CDR3 DNA sequence: TGTGCCAGCAGTTACAGGGGGCGTAACACTGAAGCTTTCTTT. Amino acid sequence: CASSYRGRNTEAFF.

This chain links TRBV6-5 with TRBJ1-2, with 9 bases lining up with TRBD1. Trimming removed 6 bases from V and 1 base from J; junction bases left unmatched: 3. The CDR3 runs 14 residues. Germline lookup yields CDR1 MNHEY and CDR2 SVGAGI. The CDR3 DNA reads as TGTGCCAGCAGCCTGGGACAGGGTAACTATGGCTACACCTTC. This sequence encodes CASSLGQGNYGYTF.

The rearrangement joins TRBV28 to TRBJ1-2; D unclear. CDR1 MDHEN and CDR2 SYDVKM come from the germline V gene. The CDR3 loop spans 12 amino acids. The germline V and J ends were trimmed by 10 bases and 4 bases, with 13 bases remaining between them. The CDR3 region has the DNA TGTGCCACCGCGGGGATGAGCTATGGCTACACCTTC. Translated: CATAGMSYGYTF.

The chain carries TRBV2 and TRBJ2-5, with D possibly matching TRBD2 (6 bases). The V end lost 3 bases, the J end lost 6 bases, and 8 bases lay between the germline ends. The germline gives CDR1 SNHLY, CDR2 FYNNEI. The CDR3 length is 12 residues. The chain's CDR3 is CASSDGGKTQYF. The CDR3 DNA sequence: TGTGCCAGCAGTGATGGGGGGAAGACCCAGTACTTC.

The rearrangement links TRBV4-1 to TRBJ2-3; 7 positions agree with TRBD2. CDR3 length: 16 residues. The germline V gene has CDR1 MGHRA and CDR2 YSYEKL. J was trimmed by 9 bases and V by 0 bases; bases with no gene match: 12. CDR3 bases: TGCGCCAGCAGCCAAGACGGAAGCGGGGCGGGTAGGACGCAGTATTTT. It is translated as CASSQDGSGAGRTQYF.

This chain connects TRBV28 to TRBJ1-4; D gene uncertain. The CDR3 is 15 amino acids. The V end was cut by 3 bases, the J end by 4 bases, with 12 bases between. From germline, CDR1 is MDHEN and CDR2 SYDVKM. The CDR3 DNA sequence: TGTGCCAGCAGTTTTACGGAGGGTTATAATGAAAAACTGTTTTTT. This encodes CASSFTEGYNEKLFF.

The chain couples TRBV2 to TRBJ2-5; D perhaps matches TRBD2 (6 bases). Germline CDR1 SNHLY, CDR2 FYNNEI. V shed 7 bases and J shed 4 bases, with 16 bases lying between them. This CDR3 has 14 amino acids. CDR3 coding DNA: TGTGCCAGCACAAGGCGGGACGAAGGAGAGACCCAGTACTTC. Translating gives CASTRRDEGETQYF.

V usage is TRBV28 and J usage is TRBJ1-2; 7 positions match TRBD1. The CDR3 extends over 15 amino acids. The germline V gene has CDR1 MDHEN and CDR2 SYDVKM. V lost 5 bases to trimming and J lost 4 bases; unmatched junction nucleotides: 10. The CDR3 sequence: CASSKRDSVTYGYTF. In DNA, the CDR3 is TGTGCCAGCAGTAAACGGGACAGCGTTACCTATGGCTACACCTTC.

The CDR3 reads CASSQDPGLGTDTQYF. The CDR3 DNA sequence: TGTGCCAGCAGCCAAGATCCGGGACTAGGCACAGATACGCAGTATTTT. This chain links TRBV3-1 (or the pseudogene TRBV3-2) with TRBJ2-3; 8 positions match TRBD2. Germline-derived CDR1 and CDR2 are LGHDT and YNNKEL (reference sequence). The trim removed 0 bases at V and 1 base at J, leaving 3 bases unmatched. CDR3 size: 16 residues.

The chain combines TRBV27 with TRBJ1-5, with unresolved D. V shed 5 bases and J shed 5 bases, with 16 bases lying between them. Germline V gene sequence: CDR1 MNHEY, CDR2 SMNVEV (reference sequence). This CDR3 is 15 amino acids long. For the CDR3, the DNA is TGTGCCAGCAGTCCCCTGAGAGGGTCCGATCAGCCCCAGCATTTT. It translates to CASSPLRGSDQPQHF.

This clone was seen a few times. The genes are TRBV7-9 and TRBJ1-1; no reliable D call. Trimming pared 7 bases from V and 0 bases from J, leaving 6 bases between. Germline CDR1 SEHNR, CDR2 FQNEAQ (reference sequence). This CDR3 contains 12 residues. In DNA, the CDR3 is TGTGCCAGCAACAACATGAACACTGAAGCTTTCTTT. This encodes CASNNMNTEAFF.

The chain carries TRBV7-9 and TRBJ2-5, with D possibly matching TRBD2 (5 bases). The CDR3 extends over 18 amino acids. Germline CDR1 reads SEHNR; CDR2 reads FQNEAQ (reference sequence). V was trimmed by 1 base and J by 5 bases, leaving 23 bases between them. The CDR3 here is CASSLVVGLAAPGETQYF. The CDR3 nucleotides read TGTGCCAGCAGCTTAGTTGTCGGCCTAGCCGCCCCGGGGGAGACCCAGTACTTC.

The chain is built from TRBV2 and TRBJ2-5; 7 nucleotides agree with TRBD1. There are 14 residues in the CDR3. The V and J ends lost 6 bases and 2 bases, in that order; junction bases with no gene match: 6. In germline, CDR1 is SNHLY, CDR2 FYNNEI. The CDR3 nucleotides are TGTGCCAGCAGCAGACAGGGAGTACAAGAGACCCAGTACTTC. Translation gives CASSRQGVQETQYF.